A single sample is the source of the 6 T cell receptor beta chains below, sequenced in a study of sequential checkpoint blockade in melanoma. Libraries were prepared by immunoSEQ multiplex PCR; TCRdb keeps only in-frame clonotypes and omits some of them. The sample yields more than 30,000 clones, roughly 32% seen once. Treatment described: randomized to nivolumab then ipilimumab (arm A) or the reverse (arm B). Sequenced material: tumor tissue (inferred from file names), taken from a patient given nivolumab and ipilimumab in sequence. Receptors were obtained from a human donor with melanoma.

Worth noting for this clone: An end of the junction does not agree with germline; a read error may underlie this. X marks the residue encoded by a base that is unread or ambiguous. V usage is TRBV7-4 and J usage is TRBJ1-1, with D possibly TRBD1 on 6 matching bases. The CDR3 contains 13 residues. Germline-derived CDR1 and CDR2 are SGHVT and SQSDAQ. DNA for the CDR3: TGTGCCAGCARCTTAGAGGGGGTGACTGAAGCTTTCTTT. Its translation: CASXLEGVTEAFF.

A few counts support this clone. The V call is TRBV6-8, the J call TRBJ2-7, with D perhaps TRBD2 (5 bases). Between the trimmed V and J ends, which lost 1 base and 1 base, there was a span of 8 bases. The CDR3 runs 14 residues. Germline V lookup: CDR1 MNHGY, CDR2 SAAAGT. CDR3 in DNA: TGTGCCAGCAGTTACTTGGGAGCTTCCTACGAGCAGTACTTC. Translation: CASSYLGASYEQYF.

This clone has just a few counts. The chain links TRBV28 to TRBJ1-4; TRBD1 matches at 12 bases. V gave up 3 bases and J gave up 5 bases; unmatched junction bases: 10. The CDR3 is 18 amino acids. Germline CDR1 and CDR2: MDHEN and SYDVKM. CDR3 in amino acids: CASSLSYGTGGRNEKLFF. The CDR3 nucleotides are TGTGCCAGCAGTTTGTCGTATGGGACAGGGGGCCGAAATGAAAAACTGTTTTTT. Together with reference TRBV28 and TRBJ1-4, the CDR3 gives the full variable domain: DVKVTQSSRYLVKRTGEKVFLECVQDMDHENMFWYRQDPGLGLRLIYFSYDVKMKEKGDIPEGYSVSREKKERFSLILESASTNQTSMYLCASSLSYGTGGRNEKLFFGSGTQLSVL.

This chain joins TRBV6-8 and TRBJ1-4; D is unresolved. V gave up 5 bases and J gave up 10 bases, with 23 bases separating them. CDR1 MNHGY and CDR2 SAAAGT come from the germline V gene. CDR3 length equals 16 residues. The DNA for the CDR3 is TGTGCCAGCAGTCTCCCTGAGCAGCTTAGAGGAGGAAAACTGTTTTTT. As protein: CASSLPEQLRGGKLFF.

This clone has a handful of counts. This chain uses TRBV11-3 with TRBJ1-5, with D possibly matching TRBD1 (5 bases). Trimming took off 5 bases at V and 3 bases at J, with 11 bases between the two ends. Germline V gene data show CDR1 as SGHNT and CDR2 as YENEEA. There are 14 residues in the CDR3. For the CDR3, the DNA is TGTGCCAGCAGCCCCTCAGGGTCCAATCAGCCCCAGCATTTT. Translating gives CASSPSGSNQPQHF.

This sequence joins TRBV28 and TRBJ2-1; 10 positions agree with TRBD1. Germline V gene lookup returns CDR1 MDHEN and CDR2 SYDVKM. Trimming took 5 bases from V and 7 from J; bases not matched to a gene: 8. The CDR3 is made up of 15 amino acids. In DNA, the CDR3 is TGTGCCAGCAGTCCCCCCGGGACAGGGGTAAATGAGCAGTTCTTC. This sequence encodes CASSPPGTGVNEQFF.